This T cell receptor (beta chain) is drawn from a study of T-cell memory formation after mild COVID-19. TCR alpha and TCR beta cDNA libraries carrying sample barcodes and UMIs came from 5'RACE with constant-segment primers. TCRdb itself ran the 5' RACE reads through MiXCR, one entry per CDR3 protein. This table holds approximately 390,000 distinct CDR3 sequences, 15% to 20% found once. CDR3 length: 13 amino acids. Between the trimmed V and J ends, which lost 0 bases and 3 bases, there was a span of 9 bases. From germline, CDR1 is DFQATT and CDR2 SNEGSKA (reference sequence). This clonotype was observed at least ten times. Its antigen is unidentified. Study outcomes and limitations: Pre-infection memory carried some responding clones, suggesting that cross-reactive memory joined. CD4+ bias marked clones expanding day 15 to 37, unlike balanced contracting clones. Those CD4+ clones that contracted were mainly in CM and EM (CD8+ ones in EMRA).

The sample comprised PBMCs or a T cell subset sorted from them (not recorded which). The receptor's source is a man younger than 35 who had mild COVID-19 (a few samples of this study predate the infection). Cell type and time point are not known. The V and J genes are TRBV20-1 and TRBJ2-7; D remains ambiguous. The CDR3 DNA reads as TGCAGTGCTAGAGATTACTCCCGCTACGAGCAGTACGTC. It codes for CSARDYSRYEQYV.